This TCR beta chain was observed in a study of blood T cell repertoires in COVID-19. Study as a whole: The analysed material was cDNA or gDNA that came from T cells, B-cell-depleted T cells, or PBMCs.

Sequencing was performed with immunoSEQ multiplex PCR; in TCRdb, only in-frame clones are kept and a portion is missing. The table shows about 500,000 clones, with roughly 87% occurring only once. The sample consisted of PBMCs or T cells enriched from blood (not recorded which). The sequence derives from a woman younger than 35 who had recovered from COVID-19.

The CDR3 DNA sequence: TGTGCCAGCAGTGAGGGGGAGGGTTGGATGGAAAAACTGTTTTTT. It translates to CASSEGEGWMEKLFF. The V call is TRBV6-1, the J call TRBJ1-4; perhaps TRBD1 as D (5 bases). The CDR3 consists of 15 residues. V was pared by 3 bases and J by 8 bases, with 16 bases between. CDR1 MNHNS and CDR2 SASEGT come from the germline V gene.